This TCR beta chain was identified during a study of blood T cell repertoires in COVID-19. Study details: Sources were T cells, B-cell-depleted T cells, or PBMCs; the material itself was cDNA or gDNA.

Original methodology: Counts of nucleated cells, estimated from reference gene primer amplification, were obtained. The repertoire was sequenced with immunoSEQ multiplex PCR; TCRdb's copy has only in-frame clones and lacks some. The D gene and trimming were derived from the DNA, and the V and J assignments and clone size from that table. The table has about 320,000 clones, 87% seen once. Enrolled through a virtual design, the participants were between roughly 18 and 100 years of age and came from 24 US areas. The CDR3 sequence is 11 residues long. CDR1 and CDR2 from the germline V gene are SQVTM and ANQGSEA. V dropped 5 bases and J dropped 7; count of bases not matched to a gene: 4.

V usage is TRBV29-1 and J usage is TRBJ1-2; TRBD1 matches 7 bases. The clonotype comes from a woman between 25 and 40 years old who had recovered from COVID-19. The sequenced sample was PBMCs or T cells enriched from blood (not recorded which). The CDR3 region has the DNA TGCAGCGTTACCTCAGGGGGTGGCTACACCTTC. Encoded protein: CSVTSGGGYTF.